These 19 T cell receptor beta chains originate from one sample sequenced in a study of post-analysis software for immune sequencing data. Study conclusions and caveats: Elevated frequency relative to controls characterized a handful of TRBV segments in patients, TRBV5-6, TRBV5-1 and TRBV20-1 among them.

These receptors are not linked to any known antigen. Researchers reported that TCR beta cDNA libraries carried unique molecular identifiers. TCRdb redid the calling of the PCR reads with MiXCR, one entry per CDR3 protein. The sample includes about 810,000 distinct CDR3 sequences, around 50% of them seen just once. Sequenced material: blood. These receptor sequences come from a girl between 5 and 17 years old with multiple sclerosis.

The chain joins TRBV20-1 to TRBJ2-3; either TRBD1 or TRBD2 may supply D (5 bases each). The CDR3 has 14 residues. Germline lookup yields CDR1 DFQATT and CDR2 SNEGSKA (reference sequence). Trimming took off 6 bases at V and 5 bases at J, with 18 bases between the two ends. The CDR3 nucleotides are TGCAGTGCAGCCGGGACCCCCCTGGGAGATACGCAGTATTTT. Protein sequence: CSAAGTPLGDTQYF.

The V gene is TRBV12-5, the J gene TRBJ2-7; tentative D call: TRBD2 (6 bases). The V end lost 6 bases, the J end lost 3 bases, and 18 bases lay between the germline ends. Per germline, CDR1 LGHNT and CDR2 FRNRAP. The CDR3 is 15 residues long. CDR3 region: CASGPGTSPYYEQYF. CDR3 nucleotides: TGTGCTAGTGGGCCCGGGACTTCCCCATACTACGAGCAGTACTTC.

This clonotype was found a few times. The chain links TRBV4-1 to TRBJ2-4; D might be TRBD1 (5 bases). Germline V gene sequence: CDR1 MGHRA, CDR2 YSYEKL. The V and J ends lost 8 bases and 6 bases respectively, with 17 bases between them. The CDR3 is 14 amino acids. CDR3 nucleotides: TGCGCCAGCTCCAAGGGGAATGCCCTAAACATTCAGTACTTC. Protein product: CASSKGNALNIQYF.

On this clonotype: A read error may produce the germline difference seen at one junction end. V gene TRBV12-5 combines with J gene TRBJ2-1, with 7 bases matching TRBD2. Germline assignment: CDR1 LGHNT and CDR2 FRNRAP. The CDR3 has 16 residues. CDR3 bases: TGTGCTAGTGGTTTGAACAGCGGGAAAACCCACAATGAGCGGTTCTTC. It yields the protein CASGLNSGKTHNERFF.

This clonotype was recorded a few times. The chain recombines TRBV20-1 with TRBJ2-6, with TRBD2 as a possible D gene (6 bases). Trimming removed 0 bases at V and 0 bases at J, with 18 bases between. This CDR3 comprises 19 residues. Germline CDR1 is DFQATT and CDR2 is SNEGSKA (reference sequence). CDR3 amino acids: CSARDDGGLRTSGANVLTF. DNA of the CDR3: TGCAGTGCTAGAGATGACGGGGGACTGCGGACCTCTGGGGCCAACGTCCTGACTTTC.

The chain links TRBV6-5 to TRBJ1-2; maybe TRBD1 (5 bases). Germline CDR1 is MNHEY and CDR2 is SVGAGI. The CDR3 has 12 residues. The germline V and J ends were trimmed by 6 bases and 6 bases, with 11 bases remaining between them. The CDR3 nucleotides read TGTGCCAGCAGGAGGGGCGGGGATGGCTACACCTTC. It translates to CASRRGGDGYTF.

The chain employs TRBV7-3 and TRBJ2-1; tentatively, D is TRBD1 (5 bases). Looked up from germline, CDR1 is SGHTA and CDR2 is FQGTGA. V dropped 3 bases and J dropped 2 bases, with 8 bases sitting between them. This CDR3 spans 14 amino acids. The CDR3 sequence is CASSFPGTYNEQFF. CDR3 bases: TGTGCCAGCAGCTTCCCAGGGACCTACAATGAGCAGTTCTTC.

V and J are TRBV5-1 and TRBJ2-3; D is ambiguous. The V gene's germline CDR1 is SGHRS and CDR2 YFSETQ. Trimming pared 5 bases from V and 0 bases from J, leaving 10 bases between. The CDR3 runs 14 residues. CDR3 coding DNA: TGCGCCAGCAGGCCCCACCCTAGCACAGATACGCAGTATTTT. It yields the protein CASRPHPSTDTQYF. The whole variable domain, remainder taken from reference TRBV5-1 and TRBJ2-3, is KAGVTQTPRYLIKTRGQQVTLSCSPISGHRSVSWYQQTPGQGLQFLFEYFSETQRNKGNFPGRFSGRQFSNSRSEMNVSTLELGDSALYLCASRPHPSTDTQYFGPGTRLTVL.

Only a few counts were recorded for this clonotype. The chain has TRBV7-8 and TRBJ2-7; 10 bases fit TRBD1. V gave up 6 bases and J gave up 2 bases; unmatched junction bases: 7. CDR3 length: 15 residues. Germline V CDR1 and CDR2: SGHVS, FQNEAQ. Written as DNA, the CDR3 is TGTGCCAGCAGTTTCGGGACAGGGGAGACCTACGAGCAGTACTTC. It encodes CASSFGTGETYEQYF.

A few counts support this clonotype. This sequence joins TRBV20-1 and TRBJ2-1; D remains ambiguous. The germline CDR1 and CDR2 sequences are DFQATT and SNEGSKA (reference sequence). V was clipped by 1 base and J by 0 bases, with 7 bases between them. The length of the CDR3 is 14 residues. CDR3 nucleotide sequence: TGCAGTGCTAGAGCGGTTAGCTCCTACAATGAGCAGTTCTTC. Protein: CSARAVSSYNEQFF.

Worth noting for this clonotype: One end of the junction varies from germline; a read error may be responsible. J is TRBJ2-2 and V is TRBV29-1; weak D call: TRBD2 (5 bases). The V gene's germline CDR1 is SQVTM and CDR2 ANQGSEA. The CDR3 extends over 11 amino acids. DNA for the CDR3: TGCAGCGCCCAAAACACCGGGGAGCGGTTTTTT. Its translation is CSAQNTGERFF.

The chain has TRBV29-1 and TRBJ2-7, with a possible D match to TRBD2 (5 bases). Germline CDR1 is SQVTM and CDR2 is ANQGSEA. CDR3 length: 13 amino acids. The V end was cut by 0 bases, the J end by 7 bases, with 13 bases between. The CDR3 spells CSVEDRRSREQYF. The CDR3 nucleotides are TGCAGCGTTGAAGACAGGAGGTCGAGGGAGCAGTACTTC.

This clonotype has only a few counts. V is TRBV6-5 and J is TRBJ2-1; maybe TRBD2 (6 bases). With 2 bases removed from V and 2 bases from J, the gap between germline ends came to 7 bases. In germline, CDR1 is MNHEY, CDR2 SVGAGI. This CDR3 spans 14 amino acids. The CDR3: CASSYRGTYNEQFF. The CDR3 nucleotides read TGTGCCAGCAGTTACCGGGGGACCTACAATGAGCAGTTCTTC.

The chain joins TRBV12-3 or TRBV12-4 to TRBJ2-1; TRBD2 might be the D (6 bases). Trimming shortened V by 2 bases and J by 0 bases, and 14 bases separated the two germline ends. CDR3 length: 17 residues. In DNA form, the CDR3 reads TGTGCCAGCAGTTTATTTGGGCGGGACTCCTCCTACAATGAGCAGTTCTTC. This translates into CASSLFGRDSSYNEQFF.

V usage is TRBV20-1 and J usage is TRBJ2-7, with D possibly being TRBD1 or TRBD2 (5 bases each). From germline, CDR1 is DFQATT and CDR2 SNEGSKA (reference sequence). V was clipped by 5 bases and J by 0 bases, with 11 bases between them. This CDR3 is 13 amino acids long. CDR3 nucleotide sequence: TGCAGTGCTGGGGACGTACACTCCTACGAGCAGTACTTC. Translation: CSAGDVHSYEQYF.

This clonotype was detected a few times. The chain recombines TRBV29-1 with TRBJ1-6; D ambiguous. V lost 5 bases, J lost 9 bases, and 14 bases lay in between. From germline, CDR1 is SQVTM and CDR2 ANQGSEA. The CDR3 loop spans 13 amino acids. CDR3 protein: CSVMTQSGSPLHF. Written as DNA, the CDR3 is TGCAGCGTTATGACTCAATCCGGTTCACCCCTCCACTTT.

This clonotype came up a few times. The chain is built from TRBV29-1 and TRBJ2-2; D gene uncertain. Germline-derived CDR1 and CDR2 are SQVTM and ANQGSEA. This CDR3 comprises 13 residues. Deletions cut 3 bases from V and 1 base from J, with 6 bases between. In nucleotides, the CDR3 is TGCAGCGTTGAGCCGGAGAACACCGGGGAGCTGTTTTTT. It encodes CSVEPENTGELFF.

This clonotype was seen only once. The chain employs TRBV20-1 and TRBJ2-3; D not resolved. The CDR3 extends over 11 amino acids. The V gene lost 5 bases and the J gene lost 5 bases, with 8 bases spanning the gap. Germline assignment: CDR1 DFQATT and CDR2 SNEGSKA (reference sequence). The CDR3 bases are TGCAGTGCTCTTAGAGGAGATACGCAGTATTTT. This translates into CSALRGDTQYF.

The CDR3 DNA reads as TGTGCCAGCAGCTTAGGCCAGCGGACAGACTACGAGCAGTACTTC. Translated: CASSLGQRTDYEQYF. The chain uses TRBV13 and TRBJ2-7, with D perhaps matching TRBD1 (6 bases). V lost 0 bases to trimming and J lost 3 bases, with 12 bases between them. The CDR3 contains 15 residues. Per the germline V gene, CDR1 is PRHDT and CDR2 is FYEKMQ (reference sequence). Full variable domain (outside the CDR3, taken from reference TRBV13 and TRBJ2-7): AAGVIQSPRHLIKEKRETATLKCYPIPRHDTVYWYQQGPGQDPQFLISFYEKMQSDKGSIPDRFSAQQFSDYHSELNMSSLELGDSALYFCASSLGQRTDYEQYFGPGTRLTVT.